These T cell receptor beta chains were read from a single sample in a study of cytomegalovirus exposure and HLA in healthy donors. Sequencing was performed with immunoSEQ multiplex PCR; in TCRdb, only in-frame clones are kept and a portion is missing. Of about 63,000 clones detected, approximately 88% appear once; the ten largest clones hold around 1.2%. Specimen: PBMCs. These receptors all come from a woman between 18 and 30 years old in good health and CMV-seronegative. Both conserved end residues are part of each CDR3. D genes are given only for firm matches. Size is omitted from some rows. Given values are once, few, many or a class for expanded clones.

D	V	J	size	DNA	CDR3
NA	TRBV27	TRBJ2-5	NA	TGTGCCAGCAGGCGACAGGGAGGGACCCAGTACTTC	CASRRQGGTQYF
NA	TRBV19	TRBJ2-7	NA	TGTGCCAGTAGTATGGGGACCGGGGACTGGAGGGAGCAGTACTTC	CASSMGTGDWREQYF
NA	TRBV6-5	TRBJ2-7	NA	TGTGCCAGCAGCCCCGGCTCCTACGAGCAGTACTTC	CASSPGSYEQYF
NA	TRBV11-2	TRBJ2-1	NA	TGTGCCAGCAGCTTATGGGCCCCCTCCTCTGGGAATGAGCAGTTCTTC	CASSLWAPSSGNEQFF
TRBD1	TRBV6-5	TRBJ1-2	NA	TGTGCCAGCAGTTACTACGGACAGGGGAACTATGGCTACACCTTC	CASSYYGQGNYGYTF
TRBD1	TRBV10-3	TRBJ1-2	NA	TGTGCCATCAGGGAACAGGGGCCTAACTATGGCTACACCTTC	CAIREQGPNYGYTF
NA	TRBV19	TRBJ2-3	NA	TGTGCCAGTAGTATTAACAGGGCGTCAGATACGCAGTATTTT	CASSINRASDTQYF
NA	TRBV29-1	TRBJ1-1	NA	TGCAGCGTTGTTCCGGGTTCGGGAGAAGCTTTCTTT	CSVVPGSGEAFF
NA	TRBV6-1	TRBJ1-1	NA	TGTGCCAGCAGTGAAAAACAGAACACTGAAGCTTTCTTT	CASSEKQNTEAFF
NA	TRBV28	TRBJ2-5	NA	TGTGCCAGCAGTTCCCGGGTCCCTGGGGAGACCCAGTACTTC	CASSSRVPGETQYF
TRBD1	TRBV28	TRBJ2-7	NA	TGTGCCAGCAGTGGACAGGTGGGCGAGCAGTACTTC	CASSGQVGEQYF
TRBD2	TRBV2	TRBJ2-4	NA	TGTGCCAGCAGTCTCCCGGCCTCTAGCGGGGGGTATCTAGCCAAAAACATTCAGTACTTC	CASSLPASSGGYLAKNIQYF
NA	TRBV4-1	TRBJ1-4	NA	TGCGCCAGCAGCCGTTGGTGGGGCCCTGCAACTAATGAAAAACTGTTTTTT	CASSRWWGPATNEKLFF
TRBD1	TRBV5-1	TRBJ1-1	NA	TGCGCCAGCAGCCCGTACCGGGACAGGGACATGAACACTGAAGCTTTCTTT	CASSPYRDRDMNTEAFF
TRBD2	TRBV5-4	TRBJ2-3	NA	TGTGCCAGCAGATCCGGGACTAGCGGGAGGGTGGATACGCAGTATTTT	CASRSGTSGRVDTQYF
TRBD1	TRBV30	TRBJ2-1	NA	TGTGCCTGGAAGAGTTTGAGACAGGGCTCTAACAATGAGCAGTTCTTC	CAWKSLRQGSNNEQFF
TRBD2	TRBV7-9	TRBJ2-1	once	TGTGCCAGCAGCTTAGGTCGGGGGGGCTGGAATGAGCAGTTCTTC	CASSLGRGGWNEQFF
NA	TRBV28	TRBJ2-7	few	TGTGCCAGCACCGGCCAGGGTGGACACGAGCAGTACTTC	CASTGQGGHEQYF
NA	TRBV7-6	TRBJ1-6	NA	TGTGCCAGCAGCCTAACAACAGGCAGAAATTCACCCCTCCACTTT	CASSLTTGRNSPLHF
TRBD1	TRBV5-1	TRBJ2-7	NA	TGCGCCAGCAGCTCCGGGACAGGATCCTACGAGCAGTACTTC	CASSSGTGSYEQYF
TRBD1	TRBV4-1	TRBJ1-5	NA	TGCGCCAGCAGCAAAGAGGGGGCGCAGGGCAATCAGCCCCAGCATTTT	CASSKEGAQGNQPQHF
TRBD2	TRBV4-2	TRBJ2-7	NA	TGTGCCAGCAGCCAAGATCATGGGACTAGCGGGTACTTCTCCTACGAGCAGTACTTC	CASSQDHGTSGYFSYEQYF
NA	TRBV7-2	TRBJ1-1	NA	TGTGCCAGCAGCTTAGGGGGGGGCAGGTTTAACACTGAAGCTTTCTTT	CASSLGGGRFNTEAFF
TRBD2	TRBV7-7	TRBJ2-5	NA	TGTGCCAGCAGCTTAGATCAGGTAGCGGGGGGGCCCGAGACCCAGTACTTC	CASSLDQVAGGPETQYF
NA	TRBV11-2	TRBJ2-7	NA	TGTGCCAGCAGCTCTAGAGCGGAAACGAACTCCTACGAGCAGTACTTC	CASSSRAETNSYEQYF
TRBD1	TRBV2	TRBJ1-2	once	TGTGCCAGCAGTGAAGCGTCCGGGACAGGGGGAAACTATGGCTACACCTTC	CASSEASGTGGNYGYTF
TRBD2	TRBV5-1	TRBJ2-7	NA	TGCGCCAGCAGCTTTCGCGGGGGGTCCTACGAGCAGTACTTC	CASSFRGGSYEQYF
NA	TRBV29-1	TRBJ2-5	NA	TGCAGCGTACGCGGACTGGACCAAGAGACCCAGTACTTC	CSVRGLDQETQYF
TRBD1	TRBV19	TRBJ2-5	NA	TGTGCCAGTAGCCTCGGGACAGGGGAGACCCAGTACTTC	CASSLGTGETQYF
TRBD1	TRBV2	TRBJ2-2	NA	TGTGCCAGCACACCCGGACAGGGGTTTAACACCGGGGAGCTGTTTTTT	CASTPGQGFNTGELFF
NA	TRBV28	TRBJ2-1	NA	TGTGCCAGCAGTTTAGCCGGGGCGGGGTTCTACAATGAGCAGTTCTTC	CASSLAGAGFYNEQFF
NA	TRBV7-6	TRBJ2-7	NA	TGTGCCAGCAGCTTAGCTGGGACTCGGGAGCAGTACTTC	CASSLAGTREQYF
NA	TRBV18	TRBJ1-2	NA	TGTGCCAGCTCACCCTCGGACATGATCTATGGCTACACCTTC	CASSPSDMIYGYTF
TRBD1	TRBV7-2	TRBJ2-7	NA	TGTGCCAGCAGCAGGACAGGGGGCCCCTACGAGCAGTACTTC	CASSRTGGPYEQYF
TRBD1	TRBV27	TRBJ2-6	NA	TGTGCCAGCAGTTTATCGACAGGGGGTTCCTCTGGGGCCAACGTCCTGACTTTC	CASSLSTGGSSGANVLTF
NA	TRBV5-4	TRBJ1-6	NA	TGTGCCAGCAGCTTGGTCCCCCTGGAGCGTTTCTCACCCCTCCACTTT	CASSLVPLERFSPLHF
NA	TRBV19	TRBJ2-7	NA	TGTGCCAGTAGTATGGTCGCAGGGCACCACGAGCAGTACTTC	CASSMVAGHHEQYF
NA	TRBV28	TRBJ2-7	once	TGTGCCAGCAGGACCGGGGGACTTAACTCCTACGAGCAGTACTTC	CASRTGGLNSYEQYF
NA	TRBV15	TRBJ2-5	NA	TGTGCCACCAGCAATCTAGGACAGAGCCAAGAGACCCAGTACTTC	CATSNLGQSQETQYF
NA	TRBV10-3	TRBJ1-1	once	TGTGCCACAATAACCACCCCCAGGGGAGCTACGAAAGCTTTCTTT	CATITTPRGATKAFF
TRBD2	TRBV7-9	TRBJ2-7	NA	TGTGCCAGCAGCTCAGGACTAGCGGGTACCTACGAGCAGTACTTC	CASSSGLAGTYEQYF
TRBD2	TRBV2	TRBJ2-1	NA	TGTGCCAGCAGTGCCGGACTAGCGTACGTCAATGAGCAGTTCTTC	CASSAGLAYVNEQFF
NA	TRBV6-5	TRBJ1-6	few	TGTGCCAGCAGTTACTCGATATCAGGGCCCCTCCACTTT	CASSYSISGPLHF
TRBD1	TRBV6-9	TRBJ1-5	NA	TGTGCCAGCAGTTATTGCCCTCGGGACAGGTCGTCGCCGCCTCATCAGCCCCAGCATTTT	CASSYCPRDRSSPPHQPQHF
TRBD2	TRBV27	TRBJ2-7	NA	TGTGCCAGCAGTCCGACTTGGACTAGCTTCTACGAGCAGTACTTC	CASSPTWTSFYEQYF
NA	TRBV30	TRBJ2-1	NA	TGTGCCTGGAGTGTGAAAGGGAGCTCCTACAATGAGCAGTTCTTC	CAWSVKGSSYNEQFF
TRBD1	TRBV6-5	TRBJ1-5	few	TGTGCCAGCAGGACAGGGAGCAATCAGCCCCAGCATTTT	CASRTGSNQPQHF
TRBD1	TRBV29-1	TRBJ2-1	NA	TGCAGCGGCCACGGGACAGGGGCCTCAAGGCAGTTCTTC	CSGHGTGASRQFF